The 16 T cell receptor beta chains below come from one sample, sequenced in a study of PD-L1 blockade in urothelial cancer. Time point noted: peripheral blood 6 weeks after treatment start. Clones were sequenced by immunoSEQ multiplex PCR, and TCRdb holds only the in-frame ones, with some missing. The table has tens of thousands of clones, approximately 85% seen once; the top ten hold more than 1.5%. The material sequenced was PBMCs, taken around atezolizumab (anti-PD-L1) treatment. These receptors were collected from a man aged 50 to 60 with urothelial cancer.

For the CDR3, the DNA is TGTGCCTGGAGTGGGGACAGGGGGCTATACACCGGGGAGCTGTTTTTT. Amino acids: CAWSGDRGLYTGELFF. The rearrangement uses TRBV30 and TRBJ2-2; 12 bases agree with TRBD1. Trimming at V came to 1 base and at J to 3 bases, leaving 3 bases not matched to a gene. Looked up from germline, CDR1 is GTSNPN and CDR2 is SVGIG (reference sequence). The CDR3 is 16 amino acids.

CDR3 DNA sequence: TGTGCCAGCAGCGTAGGGGGGAGGAATAAACCTGGAAACACCATATATTTT. Protein product: CASSVGGRNKPGNTIYF. J is TRBJ1-3 and V is TRBV9; TRBD1 is a possible D gene (5 bases). Trimming left V 0 bases short and J 2 bases short, with 15 bases between. CDR3 length: 17 amino acids. Germline CDR1 and CDR2: SGDLS and YYNGEE.

This rearrangement joins TRBV6-5 to TRBJ1-1, with a weak D call TRBD1 (5 bases). The CDR3 is 15 residues long. Looked up from germline, CDR1 is MNHEY and CDR2 is SVGAGI. V was cut by 5 bases and J by 6 bases, with 19 bases left in between. In DNA, the CDR3 is TGTGCCAGCAGTAAAGACAGCTATTGGGGGGCTGAAGCTTTCTTT. Translation: CASSKDSYWGAEAFF.

This clone was detected a few times. The chain carries TRBV10-1 and TRBJ2-5, with D perhaps TRBD1 (5 bases). Germline CDR1 WNHNN, CDR2 SYGVQD (reference sequence). Trimming pared 0 bases from V and 4 bases from J, leaving 12 bases between. The CDR3 covers 15 residues. The CDR3 DNA follows: TGCGCCAGCAGTGAGTCCACGGCAGGGCGAGAGACCCAGTACTTC. Amino acid sequence: CASSESTAGRETQYF.

The chain joins TRBV11-2 to TRBJ2-7; 9 nucleotides line up with TRBD1. Trimming removed 1 base from V and 7 bases from J; junction bases left unmatched: 2. The V gene's germline CDR1 is SGHAT and CDR2 FQNNGV. CDR3 length: 13 amino acids. The CDR3 DNA sequence: TGTGCCAGCAGCTTAGTTGGGACAGGGGAGCAGTACTTC. This gives the protein CASSLVGTGEQYF.

The J gene is TRBJ1-1, the V gene TRBV20-1; D gene ambiguous. This CDR3 contains 10 residues. The V and J ends lost 1 base and 7 bases respectively, with 4 bases between them. The germline CDR1 and CDR2 sequences are DFQATT and SNEGSKA (reference sequence). CDR3 sequence reads: CSARGLEAFF. The CDR3 DNA reads as TGCAGTGCTAGAGGTCTTGAAGCTTTCTTT.

This chain joins TRBV7-9 and TRBJ2-7; 10 bases map to TRBD1. The V gene's germline CDR1 is SEHNR and CDR2 FQNEAQ (reference sequence). The CDR3 contains 14 residues. Trimming cost V 7 bases and J 0 bases; bases outside gene matches: 3. The CDR3 DNA sequence: TGTGCCAGCATGCGGACAGGGGGCTCCTACGAGCAGTACTTC. Translation: CASMRTGGSYEQYF.

This chain links TRBV4-1 with TRBJ1-2, with 11 bases matching TRBD1. Losses at the gene ends were 0 bases for V and 7 bases for J; bases not matched to a gene: 7. The CDR3 covers 16 residues. Germline loops: CDR1 MGHRA, CDR2 YSYEKL. In nucleotides, the CDR3 is TGCGCCAGCAGCCAAGACCCGGGACAGGGGGTGGGTGGCTACACCTTC. It yields the protein CASSQDPGQGVGGYTF.

The CDR3 reads CASSRFKGTASYEQYF. In DNA, the CDR3 is TGTGCCAGCAGCCGATTTAAAGGGACAGCCTCCTACGAGCAGTACTTC. The chain has TRBV14 and TRBJ2-7; 7 bases line up with TRBD1. The ends lost 4 bases at V and 0 bases at J; junction bases unmatched: 9. The CDR3 has 16 residues. Looked up from germline, CDR1 is SGHDN and CDR2 is FVKESK.

The chain has TRBV15 and TRBJ1-1; D may be TRBD1 (5 bases). Germline-derived CDR1 and CDR2 are LNHNV and YYDKDF (reference sequence). Trimming took off 6 bases at V and 5 bases at J, with 7 bases between the two ends. CDR3 length: 11 residues. In DNA, the CDR3 is TGTGCCACCAGGGAGGGGACTGAAGCTTTCTTT. Translating it yields CATREGTEAFF. Full variable domain (missing parts from reference TRBV15 and TRBJ1-1): DAMVIQNPRYQVTQFGKPVTLSCSQTLNHNVMYWYQQKSSQAPKLLFHYYDKDFNNEADTPDNFQSRRPNTSFCFLDIRSPGLGDTAMYLCATREGTEAFFGQGTRLTVV.

The chain is built from TRBV30 and TRBJ2-7; weak D call: TRBD2 (5 bases). V lost 0 bases and J 2 bases, leaving 11 bases between the germline ends. Per the germline V gene, CDR1 is GTSNPN and CDR2 is SVGIG (reference sequence). The CDR3 is 14 amino acids. CDR3 in DNA: TGTGCCTGGAGTGTGATAGCGAATCCCTACGAGCAGTACTTC. This sequence encodes CAWSVIANPYEQYF.

This clone was picked up a small number of times. This chain uses TRBV6-5 with TRBJ1-2; D gene unclear. The CDR3 length is 14 residues. V was clipped by 0 bases and J by 4 bases, with 9 bases between them. The germline V gene encodes CDR1 MNHEY and CDR2 SVGAGI. CDR3 residues: CASSYSRVGYGYTF. The CDR3 coding sequence is TGTGCCAGCAGTTACTCCCGGGTAGGCTATGGCTACACCTTC.

The V gene is TRBV19, the J gene TRBJ1-1, with 8 positions matching TRBD1. The length of the CDR3 is 13 residues. Losses at the gene ends were 6 bases for V and 7 bases for J; bases not matched to a gene: 7. Germline V lookup: CDR1 LNHDA, CDR2 SQIVND (reference sequence). Here the CDR3 DNA reads TGTGCCAGTAGCCAGGACAGGGAGGATGAAGCTTTCTTT. Its translation is CASSQDREDEAFF.

The J gene is TRBJ1-6, the V gene TRBV19; 10 bases map to TRBD1. Losses at the gene ends were 6 bases for V and 9 bases for J; bases not matched to a gene: 2. Germline V CDR1 and CDR2: LNHDA, SQIVND (reference sequence). CDR3 length: 13 residues. DNA of the CDR3: TGTGCCAGTAGAGGGACAGGGGTTTCACCCCTCCACTTT. As protein: CASRGTGVSPLHF.

By its share, this clone is large (0.1 to 1%). This chain joins TRBV7-2 and TRBJ2-5; a possible D gene is TRBD1 (5 bases). The CDR3 length is 14 residues. Trimming took 4 bases from V and 0 from J, leaving 9 bases between them. Germline loops: CDR1 SGHTA, CDR2 FQGNSA. The CDR3 region has the DNA TGTGCCAGCAGCTCCCGACAGTACCAAGAGACCCAGTACTTC. It specifies CASSSRQYQETQYF.

The chain links TRBV4-3 to TRBJ2-5; 8 bases are shared with TRBD1. From germline, CDR1 is LGHNA and CDR2 YSLEER. CDR3 length equals 16 residues. J was trimmed by 4 bases and V by 0 bases; bases with no gene match: 7. CDR3 residues: CASSQEGGRGLETQYF. CDR3 nucleotide sequence: TGCGCCAGCAGCCAAGAAGGAGGCAGGGGGCTAGAGACCCAGTACTTC.